The text below deals with one T cell receptor beta chain. Its specificity is not known. Every donor was a healthy person donating bone marrow. The data were taken from a study of cytomegalovirus exposure and HLA in healthy donors. Whole-study results and caveats: Presence/absence analysis assumed near-uniform sequencing depth across donors.

The primer mix had 60 Vbeta and 13 Jbeta primers. Sequenced by immunoSEQ multiplex PCR; TCRdb stores in-frame clones only, minus some. The data show some 120,000 clones, with roughly three fifths seen just once and roughly 10% held by the top ten. The CDR3 has 14 amino acids. Germline CDR1 is SGHTA and CDR2 is FQGNSA. Unmatched junction bases numbered 4, after V lost 4 bases and J lost 5 bases. Sequenced sample: PBMCs. The sequence was obtained from a woman aged 40 to 49 in good health and CMV-seropositive. The genes are TRBV7-2 and TRBJ1-4, with 7 nucleotides matching TRBD1. In DNA, the CDR3 is TGTGCCAGCAGCTCCAGGGGGAGAAATGAAAAACTGTTTTTT. Residues: CASSSRGRNEKLFF.